This TCR beta chain was found in a study of T cell changes during pregnancy in multiple sclerosis. Germline CDR1 reads MGHDK; CDR2 reads SYGVNS. The CDR3 totals 15 residues. With V trimmed by 3 bases and J by 3 bases, 4 bases remained unmatched. Only one count was recorded for this clone. The assay was immunoSEQ multiplex PCR, and TCRdb's table has in-frame clones only and misses some. The sample has about 100,000 clones, around nine tenths seen once. The material was peripheral blood, obtained in the second trimester of pregnancy. The receptor's source is a female donor with multiple sclerosis, enrolled in a pregnancy study. The V and J genes are TRBV25-1 and TRBJ1-2, with TRBD1 matching over 10 bases. The chain's CDR3 is CASSDIGQGDYGYTF. In DNA form, the CDR3 reads TGTGCCAGCAGTGATATCGGACAGGGGGACTATGGCTACACCTTC.